This T cell receptor (beta chain) was recorded in a study of T cell clones after liver transplantation. For the study at large: In this trial, immunosuppression withdrawal was attempted within 2 years of liver transplant. Whole-study results and caveats: Post-transplant, graft-donor-reactive CD4 TCRbeta sequences in blood dropped significantly in 5 of 8 subjects.

To note about this clone: Its target is unknown.

Germline CDR1 is SQVTM and CDR2 is ANQGSEA. The CDR3 covers 11 residues. V lost 4 bases to trimming and J lost 6 bases, with 7 bases between them. Sequencing used immunoSEQ multiplex PCR; TCRdb keeps in-frame clones, though not all of them. Seen here are some 110,000 clones, roughly 80% observed once, and the top ten hold over 0.75%. Sequences were derived from CD4+ T cells from blood, sampled before liver transplant. V gene TRBV29-1 combines with J gene TRBJ2-1; no definite D call. The TCR originated in a human donor who received a liver transplant. CDR3 protein: CSVGFPNEQFF. The CDR3 DNA reads as TGCAGCGTTGGCTTCCCCAATGAGCAGTTCTTC.